The entry below describes one T cell receptor beta chain. Enrolled through a virtual design, the participants were between roughly 18 and 90 years of age and came from some 26 US areas. Cohorts were determined from participant-reported clinical history. Germline assignment: CDR1 MNHEY and CDR2 SMNVEV (reference sequence). The V and J ends lost 7 bases and 8 bases, in that order; junction bases with no gene match: 11. This CDR3 contains 14 residues. Original processing notes: Estimates of nucleated cell counts were drawn from the amplification of reference gene primers. Repertoires were generated with immunoSEQ multiplex PCR, while TCRdb's copy carries only in-frame clones and drops some. For V, J and clone size, that table is used; D and trimming come from the DNA. The table has 150,000 or so clones, approximately 80% seen once. This record comes from a study of blood T cell repertoires in COVID-19. About the study: PBMCs, B-cell-depleted T cells, or T cells were the source of the cDNA or gDNA that made up the material.

This clonotype was obtained from a man in his forties or fifties who had recovered from COVID-19. The rearrangement uses TRBV27 and TRBJ1-2; 9 nucleotides align to TRBD1. Sequenced sample: PBMCs or T cells enriched from blood (not recorded which). In DNA, the CDR3 is TGTGCCAGCAAAATGTGGACAGGGGTAGAAGGCTACACCTTC. This translates into CASKMWTGVEGYTF.